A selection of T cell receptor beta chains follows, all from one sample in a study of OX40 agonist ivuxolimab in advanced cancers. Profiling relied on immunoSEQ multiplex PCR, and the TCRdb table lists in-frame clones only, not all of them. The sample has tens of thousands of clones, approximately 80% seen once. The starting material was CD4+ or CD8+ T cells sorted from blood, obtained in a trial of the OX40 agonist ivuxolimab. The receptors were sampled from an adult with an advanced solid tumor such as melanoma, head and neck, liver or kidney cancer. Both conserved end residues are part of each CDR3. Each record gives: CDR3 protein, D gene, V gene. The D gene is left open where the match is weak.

cdr3_aa: CASTETGEGEKLFF
d_call: TRBD1
v_call: TRBV6-1

cdr3_aa: CASSFGDTQYF
d_call: NA
v_call: TRBV5-1

cdr3_aa: CASSQSPGVNTEAFF
d_call: NA
v_call: TRBV10-3

cdr3_aa: CAWSVWGSGNTIYF
d_call: NA
v_call: TRBV30

cdr3_aa: CASSFLYEQYF
d_call: NA
v_call: TRBV7-9

cdr3_aa: CASSPPLAGENIQYF
d_call: TRBD2
v_call: TRBV18

cdr3_aa: CASSQEEALPYEQYF
d_call: NA
v_call: TRBV14

cdr3_aa: CASSLERGFQETQYF
d_call: TRBD2
v_call: TRBV5-1

cdr3_aa: CASSELGYTF
d_call: NA
v_call: TRBV6-1

cdr3_aa: CASSLTGRTEAFF
d_call: NA
v_call: TRBV7-2

cdr3_aa: CASSQDQTLGGTQYF
d_call: TRBD2
v_call: TRBV4-2

cdr3_aa: CASSYRADLSSEQYF
d_call: NA
v_call: TRBV6-5

cdr3_aa: CASSFDRASHNEQFF
d_call: TRBD1
v_call: TRBV6-1

cdr3_aa: CASSGYSQNTEAFF
d_call: NA
v_call: TRBV6-1

cdr3_aa: CASSPDGGGYTF
d_call: NA
v_call: TRBV11-2

cdr3_aa: CASSYFRGHGETQYF
d_call: NA
v_call: TRBV6-5

cdr3_aa: CASSLSSTKGRGTEAFF
d_call: NA
v_call: TRBV5-1

cdr3_aa: CASGAGWDTEAFF
d_call: NA
v_call: TRBV6-6

cdr3_aa: CASSFSGVSYEQYF
d_call: NA
v_call: TRBV7-9

cdr3_aa: CASSLEAPPRETQYF
d_call: NA
v_call: TRBV5-8

cdr3_aa: CASTDYRGSTEAFF
d_call: TRBD1
v_call: TRBV28

cdr3_aa: CASSPLSSYEQYF
d_call: NA
v_call: TRBV4-2